The 2 T cell receptor beta chains below all came from one sample that was sequenced in a study of response to subunit inactivated influenza vaccine. Using its own MiXCR run on the RT-PCR reads, TCRdb lists one record per CDR3 protein. The sample has about 610,000 distinct CDR3 sequences, 14% seen once. Sample: PBMCs from blood, taken roughly 12 days after vaccination. Every receptor here comes from a man in his fifties or sixties who received an inactivated influenza vaccine.

The V call is TRBV27, the J call TRBJ2-7, with TRBD2 matching over 8 bases. Trimming cost V 3 bases and J 2 bases; bases outside gene matches: 6. CDR1 is MNHEY, CDR2 SMNVEV, per germline (reference sequence). This CDR3 has 15 amino acids. The CDR3 sequence is CASSFMASGPYEQYF. The CDR3 bases are TGTGCCAGCAGTTTTATGGCTAGCGGGCCCTACGAGCAGTACTTC.

The V call is TRBV7-8, the J call TRBJ2-4; D tentatively fits TRBD1 or TRBD2 (6 bases each). The CDR3 is 17 residues long. Germline loops: CDR1 SGHVS, CDR2 FQNEAQ. The ends were cut back, 5 bases at V and 3 bases at J, with 20 bases in the middle. CDR3 DNA sequence: TGTGCCAGCAGCCACCGAGGGGGGAAGTGGGACAAAAACATTCAGTACTTC. Protein: CASSHRGGKWDKNIQYF.